This TCR beta chain stems from a study of OX40 agonist ivuxolimab in advanced cancers. Turning to the study itself: Patients were treated with intravenous ivuxolimab, dosed at 0.01 to 10 mg/kg and infused every 2 weeks. Dose-escalation subjects each had hepatocellular carcinoma, melanoma, renal cell or head and neck cancer.

There are 13 residues in the CDR3. V was clipped by 6 bases and J by 5 bases; unmatched bases: 3. Germline values: CDR1 SNHLY, CDR2 FYNNEI. Libraries were prepared by immunoSEQ multiplex PCR; TCRdb keeps only in-frame clonotypes and omits some of them. The sample records 66,000 or so clones, 77% being singletons. In the case of this clone: Its antigen is unidentified.

Study-level points and caveats: Partial responders at 0.1-3.0 mg/kg had among the lowest clonal expansion.

Sequencing used CD4+ or CD8+ T cells sorted from blood, obtained in a trial of the OX40 agonist ivuxolimab. This receptor was identified in an adult with an advanced solid tumor such as melanoma, head and neck, liver or kidney cancer. This rearrangement joins TRBV2 to TRBJ2-2, with 7 bases matching TRBD1. CDR3 bases: TGTGCCAGCAGCGCACAGGGGACCGGGGAGCTGTTTTTT. Amino acid sequence: CASSAQGTGELFF. The full variable domain, with the rest looked up from reference TRBV2 and TRBJ2-2, is EPEVTQTPSHQVTQMGQEVILRCVPISNHLYFYWYRQILGQKVEFLVSFYNNEISEKSEIFDDQFSVERPDGSNFTLKIRSTKLEDSAMYFCASSAQGTGELFFGEGSRLTVL.